Listed here are 10 T cell receptor beta chains from one sample, sequenced in a study of molecular identifiers for immune sequencing clone quantification. MiXCR, applied by TCRdb to the PCR reads, yields one record per CDR3 protein. The sample lists hundreds of thousands of distinct CDR3 sequences, roughly 25% occurring once. The sequencing sample was made of naive CD8+ T cells from blood, with Jurkat cell RNA spiked in. Stated subset: FACS-sorted CD8+CD4-CCR7+CD45RA+ naive T cells. Receptors originate from a human donor in good health. Some libraries in this study had Jurkat cell RNA spiked in.

On this clonotype: This clone may be a read error of a much larger clone one base away. The V call is TRBV15, the J call TRBJ2-3, with 9 bases lining up with TRBD2. Unmatched junction bases numbered 8, after V lost 0 bases and J lost 4 bases. Per the germline V gene, CDR1 is LNHNV and CDR2 is YYDKDF (reference sequence). This CDR3 region has 17 residues. The DNA for the CDR3 is TGTGCCACCAGCAGAGATCAGCGGACTAGCGTCCCAGATACGCAGTATTTT. It translates to CATSRDQRTSVPDTQYF.

This clonotype has only a few counts. The gene calls are TRBV30 and TRBJ2-7; tentatively, D is TRBD1 (7 bases). V lost 1 base to trimming and J lost 6 bases, with 10 bases between them. This CDR3 comprises 12 residues. Germline-derived CDR1 and CDR2 are GTSNPN and SVGIG (reference sequence). The CDR3 DNA is TGTGCCTGGAGTGCAGGGGGGATCGAGCAGTACTTC. Translating it yields CAWSAGGIEQYF.

This clonotype was counted between two and nine times. The chain links TRBV5-8 to TRBJ2-5; D may correspond to TRBD1 or TRBD2 (5 bases each). Germline CDR1 reads SGHTS; CDR2 reads YDEGEE. The CDR3 is 14 residues long. Trimming cost V 4 bases and J 3 bases, with 13 bases left between them. CDR3 loop: CASSGWGSKETQYF. CDR3 in DNA: TGTGCCAGCAGCGGCTGGGGGAGCAAAGAGACCCAGTACTTC.

For this clonotype: A much larger clone lies one base from this, so it may be a read error. The chain has TRBV12-3 or TRBV12-4 and TRBJ2-7; perhaps D is TRBD1 or TRBD2 (6 bases each). The CDR3 is 14 amino acids. The chain's CDR3 is CAGSFSGAGDEQYF. CDR3 coding DNA: TGTGCCGGCAGTTTCTCGGGGGCGGGCGACGAGCAGTACTTC.

This clonotype appeared a few times. The chain carries TRBV12-5 and TRBJ1-1; no firm D call. Deletions cut 2 bases from V and 8 bases from J, with 12 bases between. Germline loops: CDR1 LGHNT, CDR2 FRNRAP. The CDR3 extends over 13 amino acids. The CDR3 nucleotides read TGTGCTAGTGGTTTGCCCCCGTCCGCCGAAGCTTTCTTT. Its translation is CASGLPPSAEAFF. The full variable domain, in which reference TRBV12-5 and TRBJ1-1 provide the parts outside the CDR3, is DARVTQTPRHKVTEMGQEVTMRCQPILGHNTVFWYRQTMMQGLELLAYFRNRAPLDDSGMPKDRFSAEMPDATLATLKIQPSEPRDSAVYFCASGLPPSAEAFFGQGTRLTVV.

A note on this clonotype: A read error is possible here, since a much larger clone lies one base away. This rearrangement joins TRBV28 to TRBJ2-1; TRBD1 is a possible D gene (6 bases). This CDR3 is built from 14 residues. The germline V gene has CDR1 MDHEN and CDR2 SYDVKM. CDR3 bases: TGTGCCAGCAGTTTAGGGGGCTCCTACAGTGAGCAGTTCTTC. Amino acids: CASSLGGSYSEQFF.

Remarks on this clonotype: Being one base from a much bigger clone, this may be a read error. This rearrangement joins TRBV6-2 or TRBV6-3 to TRBJ1-5, with D tentatively TRBD1 (6 bases). Germline CDR1 MNHEY, CDR2 SVGEGT. The V end lost 5 bases, the J end lost 4 bases, and 24 bases lay between the germline ends. The CDR3 has 18 amino acids. CDR3 bases: TGTGCCAGCAGTGCCCGGCCGATTGGTGACAGGAATAATCAGCCCCAGCATTTT. It specifies CASSARPIGDRNNQPQHF.

This clonotype showed up many times. The rearrangement uses TRBV27 and TRBJ2-3; a weak D match, TRBD2 (5 bases). Germline V gives CDR1 MNHEY, CDR2 SMNVEV (reference sequence). With 8 bases removed from V and 1 base from J, the gap between germline ends came to 19 bases. There are 16 residues in the CDR3. This CDR3 is CASRTAALAGTDTQYF. In DNA form, the CDR3 reads TGTGCCAGCCGAACCGCTGCGCTAGCTGGCACAGATACGCAGTATTTT.

This clonotype appeared many times. The chain has TRBV7-2 and TRBJ2-6; TRBD2 is a possible D gene (6 bases). This CDR3 has 16 residues. Trimming left V 0 bases short and J 0 bases short, with 6 bases between. Germline V gene sequence: CDR1 SGHTA, CDR2 FQGNSA. The CDR3 DNA reads TGTGCCAGCAGCTTAGCGGGGGGCTCTGGGGCCAACGTCCTGACTTTC. Translated: CASSLAGGSGANVLTF.

This clonotype was seen ten or more times. The rearrangement uses TRBV25-1 and TRBJ2-5; the D gene is possibly TRBD1 (6 bases). The CDR3 is made up of 14 amino acids. Germline CDR1 MGHDK, CDR2 SYGVNS. V was clipped by 4 bases and J by 0 bases, with 9 bases between them. CDR3 region: CASSGGPYQETQYF. The DNA for the CDR3 is TGTGCCAGCAGTGGGGGGCCGTACCAAGAGACCCAGTACTTC.